This T cell receptor beta chain was sequenced during a study of T cells after posttransplantation cyclophosphamide. Busulfan-fludarabine conditioning, marrow transplant, and cyclophosphamide on days +3 and +4 were administered. Regarding this clone: Antigen specificity is unknown.

Germline loops: CDR1 SGHRS, CDR2 YFSETQ. The CDR3 is made up of 14 amino acids. V dropped 3 bases and J dropped 5 bases, with 14 bases sitting between them. Study results and limitations: After PTCy, TRB diversity resembled that of CNI/methotrexate controls. Blood and skin or GI T cell repertoires showed limited TRB overlap. Later post-transplant blood repertoires were often dominated by donor CD8+ memory clones.

Generated by immunoSEQ multiplex PCR, the TCRdb table keeps only in-frame clones and is missing some. The profile covers more than 10,000 clones, with just under 85% appearing a single time and approximately 15% taken by the ten largest. Specimen: PBMCs, collected around 2,000 days after allogeneic stem cell transplant with posttransplant cyclophosphamide. The receptor was isolated from a female patient between 50 and 60 years old who received an allogeneic stem cell transplant from a related donor, was CMV-positive, and had no GVHD. A subset of T cells may come from the graft donor. The J gene is TRBJ1-1, the V gene TRBV5-1, with D tentatively TRBD1 (5 bases). The CDR3 DNA is TGCGCCAGCAGCTATGGGGGGGGAGGAACTGAAGCTTTCTTT. It encodes CASSYGGGGTEAFF.